The 20 T cell receptor beta chains in this list originate from one sample, sequenced in a study of OX40 agonist ivuxolimab in advanced cancers. Sequencing used immunoSEQ multiplex PCR; TCRdb keeps in-frame clones, though not all of them. The sample yields about 30,000 clones, roughly 80% seen once. Material: CD4+ or CD8+ T cells sorted from blood, obtained in a trial of the OX40 agonist ivuxolimab. These receptors all stem from an adult with an advanced solid tumor such as melanoma, head and neck, liver or kidney cancer.

This chain connects TRBV4-2 to TRBJ2-7; 9 nucleotides align to TRBD2. Germline loops: CDR1 LGHNA, CDR2 YNFKEQ. The length of the CDR3 is 16 residues. With 0 bases clipped from V and 4 bases from J, the junction kept 7 bases outside the gene matches. CDR3 in amino acids: CASSQDGIAGVYEQYF. CDR3 nucleotide sequence: TGTGCCAGCAGCCAAGATGGAATAGCGGGAGTTTACGAGCAGTACTTC.

V is TRBV11-2 and J is TRBJ2-3; D is unclear. CDR1 is SGHAT and CDR2 is FQNNGV in the germline V gene. This CDR3 comprises 12 residues. The V end lost 1 base, the J end lost 4 bases, and 3 bases lay between the germline ends. Here the CDR3 DNA reads TGTGCCAGCAGCTTAGGAGCAGATACGCAGTATTTT. It translates to CASSLGADTQYF.

The chain is built from TRBV27 and TRBJ2-7, with D unclear. In germline, CDR1 is MNHEY, CDR2 SMNVEV (reference sequence). V was clipped by 4 bases and J by 3 bases, with 10 bases between them. The CDR3 length is 13 residues. CDR3 bases: TGTGCCAGCAGTTACTCCTCTTTCTACGAGCAGTACTTC. Its protein is CASSYSSFYEQYF.

CDR3 region: CASSSWLEGRSNYGYTF. In DNA, the CDR3 is TGTGCCAGCAGTTCCTGGTTAGAGGGCCGTTCTAACTATGGCTACACCTTC. The V call is TRBV28, the J call TRBJ1-2, with D uncertain. The CDR3 totals 17 residues. Trimming removed 4 bases from V and 0 bases from J, with 18 bases in between. CDR1 is MDHEN, CDR2 SYDVKM, per germline.

This clone has more than one count but fewer than ten. J is TRBJ2-5 and V is TRBV5-6; tentative D call: TRBD1 (6 bases). Germline CDR1 SGHDT, CDR2 YYEEEE. V lost 3 bases and J 2 bases, leaving 14 bases between the germline ends. This CDR3 has 15 amino acids. The CDR3 here is CASSYGTMRQETQYF. Written as DNA, the CDR3 is TGTGCCAGCAGCTATGGGACAATGCGGCAAGAGACCCAGTACTTC.

This sequence joins TRBV7-8 and TRBJ2-7; 10 bases are shared with TRBD2. V lost 1 base to trimming and J lost 6 bases; unmatched junction nucleotides: 3. Looked up from germline, CDR1 is SGHVS and CDR2 is FQNEAQ. This CDR3 is built from 14 residues. CDR3 sequence (DNA): TGTGCCAGCAGCTTAGTTAGCGGGAGGCTCGAGCAGTACTTC. Translation: CASSLVSGRLEQYF. The variable domain in full, with the rest retrieved from reference TRBV7-8 and TRBJ2-7, is GAGVSQSPRYKVAKRGQDVALRCDPISGHVSLFWYQQALGQGPEFLTYFQNEAQLDKSGLPSDRFFAERPEGSVSTLKIQRTQQEDSAVYLCASSLVSGRLEQYFGPGTRLTVT.

V gene TRBV4-3 combines with J gene TRBJ2-1; D is unclear. Looked up from germline, CDR1 is LGHNA and CDR2 is YSLEER. The CDR3 contains 16 residues. Trimming stripped 0 bases from V and 2 bases from J, with 11 bases between. CDR3 nucleotide sequence: TGCGCCAGCAGCCAAGACACGCCCGGTACCTACAATGAGCAGTTCTTC. Translation gives CASSQDTPGTYNEQFF.

This chain joins TRBV7-2 and TRBJ2-7; D tentatively fits TRBD1 or TRBD2 (6 bases each). CDR1 is SGHTA and CDR2 is FQGNSA in the germline V gene. The CDR3 has 15 residues. V lost 5 bases to trimming and J lost 5 bases, with 19 bases between them. The chain's CDR3 is CASSGGGQARHEQYF. The CDR3 nucleotides are TGTGCCAGCAGCGGAGGGGGGCAGGCGCGGCACGAGCAGTACTTC.

The V and J genes are TRBV11-2 and TRBJ2-5, with D unclear. The CDR3 loop spans 13 amino acids. V dropped 3 bases and J dropped 1 base, with 6 bases sitting between them. Germline V gene data show CDR1 as SGHAT and CDR2 as FQNNGV. The CDR3 nucleotides are TGTGCCAGCAGCTTGGGTATCCAAGAGACCCAGTACTTC. Translation: CASSLGIQETQYF.

The chain has TRBV6-6 and TRBJ1-5, with a weak D call TRBD1 (5 bases). CDR3 length: 15 residues. Germline CDR1 MNHNY, CDR2 SVGAGI (reference sequence). Between the trimmed V and J ends, which lost 6 bases and 4 bases, there was a span of 16 bases. The CDR3 sequence: CASRTLSGGNQPQHF. Here the CDR3 DNA reads TGTGCCAGCAGGACCTTATCGGGGGGTAATCAGCCCCAGCATTTT.

This chain joins TRBV6-5 and TRBJ1-5, with D uncertain. The V gene lost 2 bases and the J gene lost 6 bases, with 5 bases spanning the gap. The CDR3 runs 12 residues. Germline V gene data show CDR1 as MNHEY and CDR2 as SVGAGI. The DNA of the CDR3 is TGTGCCAGCAGTTACCTTACTCAGCCCCAGCATTTT. It encodes CASSYLTQPQHF.

The V and J genes are TRBV6-1 and TRBJ1-2, with TRBD1 as a possible D gene (5 bases). Germline V gene sequence: CDR1 MNHNS, CDR2 SASEGT. Between the trimmed V and J ends, which lost 1 base and 8 bases, there was a span of 14 bases. The CDR3 runs 14 residues. The CDR3: CASSEGGALGGYTF. Written as DNA, the CDR3 is TGTGCCAGCAGTGAAGGAGGGGCTTTGGGGGGCTACACCTTC.

This rearrangement joins TRBV4-1 to TRBJ2-5, with D unclear. There are 14 residues in the CDR3. Trimming took 5 bases from V and 2 from J, leaving 12 bases between them. Germline values: CDR1 MGHRA, CDR2 YSYEKL. The CDR3 DNA is TGCGCCAGCAGCTTCTCGGACGGTCAAGAGACCCAGTACTTC. It is translated as CASSFSDGQETQYF.

The chain links TRBV7-2 to TRBJ2-3; D could derive from TRBD1 or TRBD2 (7 bases each). Looked up from germline, CDR1 is SGHTA and CDR2 is FQGNSA. The CDR3 covers 15 residues. Trimming took 5 bases from V and 2 from J, leaving 14 bases between them. Here the CDR3 DNA reads TGTGCCAGCAGCCCAGGGGGGGGGCCCACAGATACGCAGTATTTT. Translating gives CASSPGGGPTDTQYF.

The rearrangement links TRBV4-1 to TRBJ2-5; TRBD1 might be the D (6 bases). This CDR3 region has 14 residues. CDR1 and CDR2 from the germline V gene are MGHRA and YSYEKL. The germline V and J ends were trimmed by 4 bases and 0 bases, with 9 bases remaining between them. The CDR3 sequence: CASSPRTDQETQYF. The CDR3 DNA follows: TGCGCCAGCAGCCCCCGGACAGACCAAGAGACCCAGTACTTC.

V usage is TRBV7-8 and J usage is TRBJ1-1, with unresolved D. This CDR3 has 13 residues. Germline CDR1 reads SGHVS; CDR2 reads FQNEAQ. The V end lost 4 bases, the J end lost 5 bases, and 11 bases lay between the germline ends. The CDR3 region has the DNA TGTGCCAGCAGCTCCTCGACAACAACTGAAGCTTTCTTT. Translating gives CASSSSTTTEAFF.

In the case of this clone: One junction end disagrees with the germline gene, perhaps due to a read error. The V and J genes are TRBV29-1 and TRBJ2-3, with unresolved D. The V gene's germline CDR1 is SQVTM and CDR2 ANQGSEA. The CDR3 has 12 residues. The CDR3 bases are TGCAGCGTTGAAGTTGGTAAGACTGCCCAGGCTTTT. Amino acids: CSVEVGKTAQAF.

CDR3 bases: TGCGCCAGCAGCTCCCCCCTGGGTGAGCAGTTCTTC. Protein sequence: CASSSPLGEQFF. V and J are TRBV4-1 and TRBJ2-1; unclear D gene. Trimming cost V 5 bases and J 9 bases, with 11 bases left between them. Per germline, CDR1 MGHRA and CDR2 YSYEKL. CDR3 length equals 12 residues.

This chain links TRBV4-2 with TRBJ2-1; TRBD2 aligns across 7 bases. The J segment lost 4 bases and the V segment lost 0 bases, leaving 6 bases of the junction unmatched. The germline CDR1 and CDR2 sequences are LGHNA and YNFKEQ. This CDR3 region has 16 residues. CDR3 DNA: TGTGCCAGCAGCCAAGAGGGAGGACTAGGTTACAATGAGCAGTTCTTC. As protein: CASSQEGGLGYNEQFF.

There are a few counts of this clone. The rearrangement uses TRBV5-1 and TRBJ2-1, with D unclear. V lost 3 bases and J 2 bases, leaving 12 bases between the germline ends. The germline gives CDR1 SGHRS, CDR2 YFSETQ. This CDR3 has 15 amino acids. The chain's CDR3 is CASSSPIRPYNEQFF. In DNA, the CDR3 is TGCGCCAGCAGCTCCCCGATCCGACCCTACAATGAGCAGTTCTTC.